This T cell receptor (beta chain) was found in a study of blood T cell repertoires in COVID-19. Study-wide context: The study drew acute and convalescent COVID-19 samples from the United States, Italy and Spain. T cells, B-cell-depleted T cells, or PBMCs supplied cDNA or gDNA.

In the source study's methods: Reference gene primer amplification gave nucleated cell count estimates. Profiled with immunoSEQ multiplex PCR; TCRdb holds only in-frame clones, not every one. V, J and clone size are those of that table, while D and trimming were read from the DNA. The sample holds 150,000 or so clones, 55% to 75% seen once. The source is a woman in her seventies with acute or convalescent COVID-19. Specimen: peripheral blood.

CDR3 sequence (DNA): TGTGCCAGCAGTCCCTCGGACAGTTCTGGAAACACCATATATTTT. Translation: CASSPSDSSGNTIYF. This rearrangement joins TRBV6-5 to TRBJ1-3, with D perhaps matching TRBD1 (6 bases). CDR3 length: 15 amino acids. V was shortened by 5 bases and J by 1 base, with 12 bases between the two germline ends. Germline CDR1 reads MNHEY; CDR2 reads SVGAGI.